This passage covers 19 T cell receptor beta chains from one sample sequenced in a study of T cells in Graves' hyperthyroidism and ophthalmopathy. The TCR beta CDR3 regions underwent amplification using RNA transcripts as the source. First-round RT-PCR targeting the TCR CDR3 was performed with the HTBI primer set. In TCRdb, the multiplex PCR reads were re-called with MiXCR into one record per CDR3 protein. Of hundreds of thousands of distinct CDR3 sequences listed, 13% to 15% are singletons. The sequencing input was blood. The receptors were gathered from a woman aged 18 to 35 with Graves' hyperthyroidism.

This clonotype was recorded at least ten times. The chain is built from TRBV3-1 and TRBJ2-1; no firm D call. Germline V gene data show CDR1 as LGHDT and CDR2 as YNNKEL (reference sequence). The CDR3 is 14 residues long. Deletions cut 4 bases from V and 4 bases from J, with 11 bases between. Here the CDR3 reads CASSPYRGYNEQFF. In DNA form, the CDR3 reads TGTGCCAGCAGCCCCTACCGCGGATACAATGAGCAGTTCTTC.

This clonotype was observed at least ten times. V gene TRBV10-3 combines with J gene TRBJ2-3, with no clear D. The CDR3 is made up of 14 amino acids. V lost 10 bases to trimming and J lost 3 bases, with 17 bases between them. Looked up from germline, CDR1 is ENHRY and CDR2 is SYGVKD. The CDR3 protein is CATLDAKGTDTQYF. The CDR3 nucleotides are TGTGCCACCCTGGACGCCAAAGGGACAGATACGCAGTATTTT.

This clonotype was picked up many times. This chain connects TRBV10-3 to TRBJ2-5; the D gene is possibly TRBD2 (6 bases). The ends were cut back, 5 bases at V and 4 bases at J, with 20 bases in the middle. Germline loops: CDR1 ENHRY, CDR2 SYGVKD. The CDR3 sequence is 16 residues long. CDR3 DNA sequence: TGTGCCATCAGTTCAACCTCAGGAACTAGCCGAGAGACCCAGTACTTC. This gives the protein CAISSTSGTSRETQYF.

This clonotype was recorded at least ten times. The chain couples TRBV11-1 to TRBJ1-1; D gene ambiguous. The CDR3 runs 14 residues. Trimming took off 1 base at V and 6 bases at J, with 12 bases between the two ends. CDR1 and CDR2 from the germline V gene are SGHAT and FQDESV (reference sequence). The CDR3: CASSLVSRYPEAFF. CDR3 coding DNA: TGTGCCAGCAGCTTAGTAAGTAGGTATCCTGAAGCTTTCTTT.

Comments on this clonotype: A much larger clone differs by one base, so this may be a read error. The chain couples TRBV7-2 to TRBJ2-6; 7 bases are shared with TRBD1. CDR1 SGHTA and CDR2 FQGNSA come from the germline V gene. This CDR3 has 17 amino acids. Written as DNA, the CDR3 is TGTGCCAGCAGCGCGGACAGGACCTTAAGTGGGGCCAACATCCTGACTTTC. It yields the protein CASSADRTLSGANILTF. The complete variable domain, with remaining parts taken from reference TRBV7-2 and TRBJ2-6, reads GAGVSQSPSNKVTEKGKDVELRCDPISGHTALYWYRQSLGQGLEFLIYFQGNSAPDKSGLPSDRFSAERTGGSVSTLTIQRTQQEDSAVYLCASSADRTLSGANILTFGAGSRLTVL.

This clonotype showed up many times. This chain connects TRBV20-1 to TRBJ1-2; D unclear. CDR1 is DFQATT, CDR2 SNEGSKA, per germline (reference sequence). The CDR3 has 13 amino acids. The ends were cut back, 5 bases at V and 6 bases at J, with 16 bases in the middle. Here the CDR3 reads CSAGRSDPDGYTF. For the CDR3, the DNA is TGCAGTGCTGGCAGGTCGGATCCGGATGGCTACACCTTC.

The gene calls are TRBV3-1 and TRBJ2-7; tentatively, D is TRBD1 (5 bases). V lost 6 bases, J lost 5 bases, and 20 bases lay in between. The CDR3 is 15 amino acids. Per germline, CDR1 LGHDT and CDR2 YNNKEL (reference sequence). CDR3 nucleotides: TGTGCCAGCAGTCCTACCTGGCAGGGTAGCAACGAGCAGTACTTC. Its translation is CASSPTWQGSNEQYF.

At least ten counts were recorded for this clonotype. This rearrangement joins TRBV4-1 to TRBJ2-7, with D perhaps matching TRBD1 (6 bases). This CDR3 has 15 residues. Germline-derived CDR1 and CDR2 are MGHRA and YSYEKL. Trimming removed 0 bases from V and 2 bases from J, with 11 bases in between. The CDR3 DNA is TGCGCCAGCAGCCAAGATAACAGGGAGACCTACGAGCAGTACTTC. Amino acid sequence: CASSQDNRETYEQYF.

This clonotype was seen ten or more times. The rearrangement links TRBV7-3 to TRBJ2-2; D unresolved. This CDR3 comprises 13 residues. CDR1 is SGHTA and CDR2 is FQGTGA in the germline V gene. The V end was cut by 3 bases, the J end by 7 bases, with 9 bases between. In DNA form, the CDR3 reads TGTGCCAGCAGCTTCACATCGAACGGGGAGCTGTTTTTT. Protein product: CASSFTSNGELFF.

This clonotype was recorded at least ten times. The chain uses TRBV27 and TRBJ2-2; maybe TRBD1 (6 bases). Trimming cost V 4 bases and J 9 bases, with 9 bases left between them. This CDR3 is built from 12 residues. Looked up from germline, CDR1 is MNHEY and CDR2 is SMNVEV (reference sequence). DNA of the CDR3: TGTGCCAGCAGTTCACAGGGAAGGGAGCTGTTTTTT. Protein product: CASSSQGRELFF.

This clonotype was found a few times. This chain joins TRBV7-2 and TRBJ1-1; D not certain. Germline V lookup: CDR1 SGHTA, CDR2 FQGNSA. This CDR3 has 14 residues. Trimming shortened V by 3 bases and J by 2 bases, and 10 bases separated the two germline ends. CDR3 in amino acids: CASSFYGSNTEAFF. In nucleotides, the CDR3 is TGTGCCAGCAGCTTTTACGGTTCAAACACTGAAGCTTTCTTT.

V gene TRBV7-2 combines with J gene TRBJ2-1; 14 positions agree with TRBD2. The CDR3 contains 22 residues. Trimming at V came to 5 bases and at J to 1 base, leaving 19 bases not matched to a gene. The germline gives CDR1 SGHTA, CDR2 FQGNSA. The CDR3 coding sequence is TGTGCCAGCAGCACCCCGGGCGGTGGGACTAGCGGGAGAACTACTTCCTACAATGAGCAGTTCTTC. Amino acid sequence: CASSTPGGGTSGRTTSYNEQFF.

This clonotype was recorded a few times. J is TRBJ2-5 and V is TRBV28; possibly TRBD1 for D (6 bases). V gave up 6 bases and J gave up 9 bases, with 20 bases separating them. The CDR3 totals 14 residues. CDR1 MDHEN and CDR2 SYDVKM come from the germline V gene. CDR3 loop: CASRASRDTRPQYF. CDR3 coding DNA: TGTGCCAGCAGGGCTTCTCGGGACACTCGCCCCCAGTACTTC.

V and J are TRBV7-9 and TRBJ2-1; D not certain. Trimming shortened V by 10 bases and J by 7 bases, and 11 bases separated the two germline ends. This CDR3 comprises 11 residues. Per germline, CDR1 SEHNR and CDR2 FQNEAQ (reference sequence). The CDR3 protein is CANGPRNEQFF. In nucleotides, the CDR3 is TGTGCCAACGGACCGCGGAATGAGCAGTTCTTC. Combining the CDR3 with reference TRBV7-9 and TRBJ2-1 gives the whole variable domain DTGVSQNPRHKITKRGQNVTFRCDPISEHNRLYWYRQTLGQGPEFLTYFQNEAQLEKSRLLSDRFSAERPKGSFSTLEIQRTEQGDSAMYLCANGPRNEQFFGPGTRLTVL.

This clonotype turned up a few times. The V call is TRBV24-1, the J call TRBJ2-1; D uncertain. This CDR3 contains 15 residues. Looked up from germline, CDR1 is KGHDR and CDR2 is SFDVKD. The V end lost 0 bases, the J end lost 5 bases, and 10 bases lay between the germline ends. CDR3 nucleotide sequence: TGTGCCACCAGTGATTTGCATGGTAAGGACAATGAGCAGTTCTTC. This codes for CATSDLHGKDNEQFF.

The table lists this clonotype with many counts. The genes are TRBV20-1 and TRBJ2-2; 12 bases are a match to TRBD2. Germline V gene data show CDR1 as DFQATT and CDR2 as SNEGSKA (reference sequence). V shed 3 bases and J 5 bases; nucleotides not matched to a gene: 10. The CDR3 spans 17 residues. CDR3 sequence: CSARAPSGRARTGELFF. DNA of the CDR3: TGCAGTGCTAGGGCTCCTAGCGGGAGGGCCAGAACCGGGGAGCTGTTTTTT.

This chain uses TRBV12-3 or TRBV12-4 with TRBJ2-3; the D is unclear. CDR3 length equals 13 residues. V shed 7 bases and J shed 6 bases, with 14 bases lying between them. The CDR3 is CASTPSFLDTQYF. The DNA of the CDR3 is TGTGCCAGCACCCCCTCTTTCTTGGATACGCAGTATTTT.

This clonotype came up once. The chain joins TRBV29-1 to TRBJ2-1; D tentatively reads TRBD1 or TRBD2 (6 bases each). The CDR3 has 15 amino acids. Trimming stripped 6 bases from V and 2 bases from J, with 17 bases between. Germline V gene lookup returns CDR1 SQVTM and CDR2 ANQGSEA. CDR3 loop: CSVGMGGLAYNEQFF. The DNA of the CDR3 is TGCAGCGTAGGGATGGGGGGCTTGGCCTACAATGAGCAGTTCTTC.

This clonotype was picked up many times. The chain recombines TRBV7-8 with TRBJ2-7; D may be TRBD1 (5 bases). CDR3 size: 17 residues. V was clipped by 5 bases and J by 3 bases, with 23 bases between them. Germline values: CDR1 SGHVS, CDR2 FQNEAQ. CDR3 coding DNA: TGTGCCAGCAGCGCCTTAAACTACAGGAAATTGGGCTACGAGCAGTACTTC. Translating gives CASSALNYRKLGYEQYF.